Given below is one T cell receptor beta chain in context. This specimen belongs to a study of blood T cell repertoires in COVID-19. Study-level background: The analysed material was cDNA or gDNA that came from T cells, B-cell-depleted T cells, or PBMCs.

The CDR3 length is 18 residues. J gave up 1 base and V 5 bases, and 6 bases lay outside the gene matches. Germline V gene lookup returns CDR1 KGHDR and CDR2 SFDVKD. Original processing notes: Reference gene primer amplification in the assay estimated nucleated cell counts. Clones were sequenced by immunoSEQ multiplex PCR, and TCRdb holds only the in-frame ones, with some missing. The DNA gave D and trimming, while V, J and clone size come from that table. The sample lists under 45,000 clones; 88% were seen once. The TCR sequence derives from a man aged 55 to 70 with active COVID-19. This chain joins TRBV24-1 and TRBJ2-1; 14 bases match TRBD2. The sequenced sample was peripheral blood. CDR3 sequence (DNA): TGTGCCACCAGTGTCCCTCGACTAGCGGGAGGGTCCTACAATGAGCAGTTCTTC. This encodes CATSVPRLAGGSYNEQFF.